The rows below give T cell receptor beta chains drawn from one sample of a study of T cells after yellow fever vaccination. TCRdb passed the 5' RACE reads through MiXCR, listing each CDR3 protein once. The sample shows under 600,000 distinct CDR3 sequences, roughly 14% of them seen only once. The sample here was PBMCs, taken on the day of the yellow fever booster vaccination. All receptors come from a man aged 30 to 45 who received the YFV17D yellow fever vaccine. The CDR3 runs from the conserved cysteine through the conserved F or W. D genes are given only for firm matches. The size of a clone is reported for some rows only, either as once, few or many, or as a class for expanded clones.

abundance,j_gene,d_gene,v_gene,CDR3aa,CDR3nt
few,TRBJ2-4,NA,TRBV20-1,CSARTVAKNIQYF,TGCAGTGCGCGGACTGTAGCCAAAAACATTCAGTACTTC
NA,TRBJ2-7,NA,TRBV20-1,CSASAGTVTYEQYF,TGCAGTGCTAGTGCCGGGACTGTGACCTACGAGCAGTACTTC
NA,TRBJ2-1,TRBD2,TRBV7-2,CASSLVGGRLGVEQFF,TGTGCCAGCAGCTTAGTAGGCGGGAGGCTCGGTGTTGAGCAGTTCTTC
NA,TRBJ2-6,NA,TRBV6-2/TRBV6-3,CASSFFLLGSGANVLTF,TGTGCCAGCAGTTTCTTCCTACTCGGCTCTGGGGCCAACGTCCTGACTTTC
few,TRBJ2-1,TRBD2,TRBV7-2,CASSMGLAGGMNEQFF,TGTGCCAGCAGCATGGGACTAGCGGGAGGGATGAATGAGCAGTTCTTC
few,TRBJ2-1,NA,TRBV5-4,CASSLVSRNEQFF,TGTGCCAGCAGCTTGGTTAGCCGCAATGAGCAGTTCTTC
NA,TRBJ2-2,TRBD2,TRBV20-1,CSARTSGRFANTGELFF,TGCAGTGCTAGGACTAGCGGGAGGTTCGCGAACACCGGGGAGCTGTTTTTT
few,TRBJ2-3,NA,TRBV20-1,CSARDPPPISPRTDTQYF,TGCAGTGCTAGAGATCCCCCCCCGATTAGCCCCCGCACAGATACGCAGTATTTT
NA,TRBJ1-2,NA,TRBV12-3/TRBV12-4,CASFTPQNYGYTF,TGTGCCAGCTTCACGCCACAGAACTATGGCTACACCTTC
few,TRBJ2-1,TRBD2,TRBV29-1,CSASGRAPNEQFF,TGCAGCGCAAGCGGGAGGGCCCCCAATGAGCAGTTCTTC
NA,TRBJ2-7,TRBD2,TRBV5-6,CASSLGLAGGLLREQYF,TGTGCCAGCAGCTTGGGTCTAGCGGGAGGTTTGCTACGGGAGCAGTACTTC
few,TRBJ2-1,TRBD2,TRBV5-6,CASSPPVLAGEWNEQFF,TGTGCCAGCAGCCCCCCCGTACTAGCGGGGGAATGGAATGAGCAGTTCTTC
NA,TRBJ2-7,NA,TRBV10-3,CAISEEGRIYEQYF,TGTGCCATCAGTGAAGAGGGGCGCATCTACGAGCAGTACTTC
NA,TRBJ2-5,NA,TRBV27,CASSISPGPPETQYF,TGTGCCAGCAGTATCTCTCCAGGGCCGCCGGAGACCCAGTACTTC
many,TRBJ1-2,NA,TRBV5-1,CASSLDFSGYTF,TGCGCCAGCAGCTTGGACTTCAGCGGCTACACCTTC
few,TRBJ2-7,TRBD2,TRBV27,CASRLLAGGSDEQYF,TGTGCCAGCAGATTACTAGCGGGAGGTTCTGACGAGCAGTACTTC
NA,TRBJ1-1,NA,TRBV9,CASSVGQASEAFF,TGTGCCAGCAGCGTAGGTCAGGCGAGTGAAGCTTTCTTT
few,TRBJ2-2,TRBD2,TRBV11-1,CASSSNRGLAGYTGELFF,TGTGCCAGCAGCTCCAATAGAGGACTAGCGGGATACACCGGGGAGCTGTTTTTT
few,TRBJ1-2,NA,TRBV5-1,CASSPYTPNYGYTF,TGCGCCAGCAGCCCATACACACCTAACTATGGCTACACCTTC
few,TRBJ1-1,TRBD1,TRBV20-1,CSARAGQGWTEAFF,TGCAGTGCCCGAGCGGGACAGGGTTGGACTGAAGCTTTCTTT
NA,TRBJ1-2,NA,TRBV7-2,CASSLESRVYGFTF,TGTGCCAGCAGCTTAGAATCCAGGGTTTATGGCTTCACCTTC
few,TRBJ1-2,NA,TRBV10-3,CAISEGQGRLYGYTF,TGTGCCATCAGTGAGGGCCAGGGGCGGCTCTATGGCTACACCTTC
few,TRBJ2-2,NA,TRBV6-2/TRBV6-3,CASRTVYTGELFF,TGTGCCAGCAGGACCGTTTACACCGGGGAGCTGTTTTTT
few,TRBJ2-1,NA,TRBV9,CASSVKGGWGYNEQFF,TGTGCCAGCAGCGTAAAGGGAGGTTGGGGCTACAATGAGCAGTTCTTC
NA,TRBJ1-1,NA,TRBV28,CASTMNTEAFF,TGTGCCAGCACTATGAACACTGAAGCTTTCTTT
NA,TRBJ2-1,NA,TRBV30,CAWSGRLRSYNEQFF,TGTGCCTGGAGTGGGCGATTGCGGTCCTACAATGAGCAGTTCTTC
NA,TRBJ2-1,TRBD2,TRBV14,CASTRTSGSNEQFF,TGTGCCAGCACCCGGACTAGCGGGAGTAATGAGCAGTTCTTC
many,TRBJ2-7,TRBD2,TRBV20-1,CSARGTSGSYEQYF,TGCAGTGCAAGAGGGACTAGCGGGAGCTACGAGCAGTACTTC
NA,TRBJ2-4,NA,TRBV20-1,CSASGPLLAKNIQYF,TGCAGTGCTAGTGGCCCATTACTAGCCAAAAACATTCAGTACTTC
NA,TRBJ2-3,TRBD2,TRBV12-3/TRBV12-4,CASRGLAGRSTDTQYF,TGTGCCAGCAGGGGTCTAGCGGGAAGGAGCACAGATACGCAGTATTTT
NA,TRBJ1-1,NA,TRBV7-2,CASSLAKALEAFF,TGTGCCAGCAGCTTAGCGAAGGCCCTTGAAGCTTTCTTT
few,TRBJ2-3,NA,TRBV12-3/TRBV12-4,CASSNADTQYF,TGTGCCAGCAGCAACGCAGATACGCAGTATTTT
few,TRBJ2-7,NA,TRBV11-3,CASSIHTGSEQYF,TGTGCCAGCAGCATCCACACAGGGTCCGAGCAGTACTTC
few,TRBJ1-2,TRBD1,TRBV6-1,CASTRGPNPYGYTF,TGTGCCAGCACAAGGGGGCCGAATCCCTATGGCTACACCTTC
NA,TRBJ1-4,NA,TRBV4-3,CASSQDNHEKLFF,TGCGCCAGCAGCCAAGATAATCATGAAAAACTGTTTTTT
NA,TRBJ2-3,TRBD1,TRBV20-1,CSAKGAYTDTQYF,TGCAGTGCTAAGGGGGCCTACACAGATACGCAGTATTTT
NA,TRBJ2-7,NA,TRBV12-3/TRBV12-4,CASSPDGGSYEQYF,TGTGCCAGCAGTCCCGACGGCGGGTCCTACGAGCAGTACTTC
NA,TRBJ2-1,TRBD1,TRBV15,CATSSTVPRDSGPYNEQFF,TGTGCCACCAGCTCCACTGTCCCCCGGGACAGTGGACCCTACAATGAGCAGTTCTTC
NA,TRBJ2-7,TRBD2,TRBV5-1,CASSSSGQSSYKQYF,TGCGCCAGCAGCTCTAGCGGCCAAAGCTCCTACAAGCAGTACTTC
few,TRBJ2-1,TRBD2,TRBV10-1,CASSDGAGGSYNEQFF,TGCGCCAGCAGTGATGGCGCGGGAGGTTCCTACAATGAGCAGTTCTTC
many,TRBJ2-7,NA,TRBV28,CASSLTDYEQYF,TGTGCCAGCAGTTTAACGGATTACGAGCAGTACTTC
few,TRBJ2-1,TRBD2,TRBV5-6,CASSLGGLARRNEQFF,TGTGCCAGCAGCTTGGGGGGACTAGCGAGGAGGAATGAGCAGTTCTTC
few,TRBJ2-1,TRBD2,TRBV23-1,CASSPPGLVVQFF,TGCGCCAGCAGTCCGCCGGGACTAGTTGTGCAGTTCTTC
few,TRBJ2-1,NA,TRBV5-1,CASSLPTSGLHNEQFF,TGCGCCAGCAGCCTACCAACCTCGGGACTTCACAATGAGCAGTTCTTC
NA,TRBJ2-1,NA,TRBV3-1,CASSPKDSYNEQFF,TGTGCCAGCAGCCCCAAAGACTCCTACAATGAGCAGTTCTTC
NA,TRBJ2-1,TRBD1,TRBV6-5,CASSYGQGAYNEQFF,TGTGCCAGCAGTTACGGACAGGGGGCCTACAATGAGCAGTTCTTC
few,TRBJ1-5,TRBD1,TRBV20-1,CSAPQGTSNQPQHF,TGCAGTGCTCCACAGGGGACTAGCAATCAGCCCCAGCATTTT
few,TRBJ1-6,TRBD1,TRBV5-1,CASSPRGRHTLHF,TGCGCCAGCAGCCCCAGGGGGAGGCATACCCTCCACTTT
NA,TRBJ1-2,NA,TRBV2,CASSPDVVYTF,TGTGCCAGCAGTCCCGACGTCGTCTACACCTTC
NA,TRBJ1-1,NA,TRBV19,CASSIDLGVHTEAFF,TGTGCCAGTAGTATAGATCTCGGGGTCCACACTGAAGCTTTCTTT
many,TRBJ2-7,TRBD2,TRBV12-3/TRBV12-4,CASSFGGSAYEQYF,TGTGCCAGCAGTTTCGGGGGGTCGGCCTACGAGCAGTACTTC
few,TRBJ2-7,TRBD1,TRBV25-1,CASSPIGQGRPYEQYF,TGTGCCAGCAGTCCCATAGGACAGGGGCGGCCCTACGAGCAGTACTTC
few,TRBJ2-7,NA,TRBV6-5,CASSFRQPPRHEQYF,TGTGCCAGCAGTTTTCGACAGCCCCCTCGGCACGAGCAGTACTTC
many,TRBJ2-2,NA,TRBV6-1,CASTPGAVGTGELFF,TGTGCCAGCACCCCGGGAGCGGTCGGCACCGGGGAGCTGTTTTTT